This TCR beta chain was profiled in a study of T cell repertoires in cytomegalovirus infection. Across the study: HLA-C-restricted CMV epitopes, recently identified, and well-studied HLA-B-restricted ones were used by the study. Public TCR beta signatures provided an indication of both CMV infection and a matching HLA type. Overall study results and limits: Ex vivo, HLA-C-restricted CMV-specific TCR beta clonotypes prevailed over the rest of the response.

TCRdb ran MiXCR on the reads and lists one entry per CDR3 protein. The table records 800,000 to 950,000 distinct CDR3 sequences, around a third of them present only once. The count of this clonotype is one. No antigen is known for it. This TCR was sampled from a human donor in good health (CMV status not recorded). Some clones in this sample may be carry-over from other donors' samples. The source was cultured CD8+ T cells from PBMCs, collected from culture after CMV antigen stimulation.

In DNA, the CDR3 is TGTGCCAGCAGCGCAACAGGGACGGGGAACACTGAAGCTTTCTTT. This codes for CASSATGTGNTEAFF. The genes are TRBV5-5 and TRBJ1-1; perhaps TRBD1 as D (6 bases). V was pared by 4 bases and J by 1 base, with 14 bases between. CDR1 SGHKS and CDR2 YYEKEE come from the germline V gene (reference sequence). The CDR3 contains 15 residues.